A selection of T cell receptor beta chains follows, all from one sample in a study of CD8+CD57+ T cells in acquired aplastic anemia. Each CDR3 protein gets one entry after TCRdb re-called the reads with MiXCR. This sample has roughly 98,000 distinct CDR3 sequences, with about 63% found just once. The sequenced sample was sorted CD4+, CD8+, or CD8+CD57+ T cells (not recorded which) from PBMCs. The source is a human donor with aplastic anemia. CDR3s include the opening cysteine and the closing phenylalanine or tryptophan. D genes are given only for firm matches. The size entry is marked missing in some rows and otherwise reads once, few, many or a size class.

clone_size | d_call | j_call | v_call | cdr3_nt | cdr3_aa
many | - | TRBJ1-3 | TRBV5-1 | TGCGCCAGCAGAGGGGGGACTGGAAACACCATATATTTT | CASRGGTGNTIYF
- | - | TRBJ1-2 | TRBV10-3 | TGTGCCATCGCTTCCCCTCGGGGGGGGCTTGGCTACACCTTC | CAIASPRGGLGYTF
- | TRBD1 | TRBJ2-5 | TRBV20-1 | TGCAGTGCTAGGACGGGACAGTCTCAAGAGACCCAGTACTTC | CSARTGQSQETQYF
many | - | TRBJ2-3 | TRBV24-1 | TGTGCCACCAGTGATATGGACGGCGCAAATACGCAGTATTTT | CATSDMDGANTQYF
- | TRBD1 | TRBJ1-6 | TRBV19 | TGTGCCAGTAGTCCGTCGCCGGGACAGGGGGCTCCCTATAATTCACCCCTCCACTTT | CASSPSPGQGAPYNSPLHF
- | - | TRBJ2-2 | TRBV29-1 | TGCAGCGCCGCGGAGAGCGGGCCGCTAACCGGGGAGCTGTTTTTT | CSAAESGPLTGELFF
many | - | TRBJ2-7 | TRBV9 | TGTGCCAGCAGCGGGGGTAACCCTCGTTACGAGCAGTACTTC | CASSGGNPRYEQYF
- | TRBD1 | TRBJ2-2 | TRBV2 | TGTGCCAGCAGTTACAGGGGTCCGAACACCGGGGAGCTGTTTTTT | CASSYRGPNTGELFF
- | - | TRBJ2-1 | TRBV29-1 | TGCAGCGTTGATAGCGACTCATCGGGCAATGAGCAGTTCTTC | CSVDSDSSGNEQFF
many | - | TRBJ1-4 | TRBV2 | TGTGCCAGCAGTGCCTATACGATGGAAGTGACTAATGAAAAACTGTTTTTT | CASSAYTMEVTNEKLFF
- | - | TRBJ1-2 | TRBV6-1 | TGTGCCAGCAGATTACAGGGTCATGGCTACACCTTC | CASRLQGHGYTF
- | TRBD1 | TRBJ2-7 | TRBV19 | TGTGCCAGTAGTACCCAGGACAGGATCCCCGAGCAGTACTTC | CASSTQDRIPEQYF
- | TRBD1 | TRBJ2-7 | TRBV7-2 | TGTGCATCCGCCCGGGACAGGGGTCGCGAGCAGTACTTC | CASARDRGREQYF
many | TRBD2 | TRBJ2-1 | TRBV7-3 | TGTGCCAGCAGCTTAGGAGCGGGGGGGCCCCATGAGCAGTTCTTC | CASSLGAGGPHEQFF
- | - | TRBJ2-3 | TRBV10-3 | TGTGCCATCAAGTCGAGCACAGATACGCAGTATTTT | CAIKSSTDTQYF
- | - | TRBJ2-2 | TRBV6-2/TRBV6-3 | TGTGCCAGCAGCCTAGCTGTGGAGCTGTTTTTT | CASSLAVELFF
few | TRBD1 | TRBJ1-3 | TRBV25-1 | TGTGCCAGCAGTGGACAGGGAGAGGAGCCTGGAAACACCATATATTTT | CASSGQGEEPGNTIYF
once | - | TRBJ2-7 | TRBV7-3 | TGTGCCAGCAGCGTGGACATCTACGAGCAGTACTTC | CASSVDIYEQYF
- | - | TRBJ1-2 | TRBV2 | TGTGCCAGCAGTAGGGGAGAGCTGGGCGGCTACACCTTC | CASSRGELGGYTF
once | - | TRBJ1-1 | TRBV12-3/TRBV12-4 | TGTGCCAGCACCAAACTGAACACTGAAGCTTTCTTT | CASTKLNTEAFF
- | - | TRBJ1-1 | TRBV20-1 | TGCAGTGCAGGGACGGAGAACACTGAAGCTTTCTTT | CSAGTENTEAFF
- | TRBD1 | TRBJ1-6 | TRBV4-1 | TGCGCCAGCAGCCGGACAGGGGTAGGTTCACCCCTCCACTTT | CASSRTGVGSPLHF
- | - | TRBJ2-7 | TRBV7-8 | TGTGCCACCTACCAAAACGCCCGGGCCTCCTACGAGCAGTACTTC | CATYQNARASYEQYF
- | - | TRBJ2-2 | TRBV6-1 | TGTGCCAGCAGTGAAAGTACGTGGATGCGGGAGCTGTTTTTT | CASSESTWMRELFF
- | - | TRBJ1-1 | TRBV5-6 | TGTGCCAGCAGCTTAGTCTCGGCCACTGAAGCTTTCTTT | CASSLVSATEAFF